These T cell receptor beta chains were read from a single sample in a study of vaccination and CD4 T cells after COVID-19. TCRdb recomputed calls from the PCR reads with MiXCR, one row per CDR3 protein. The table has approximately 9,000 distinct CDR3 sequences, 38% seen once; the top ten hold 13% to 15%. Their specific antigens are unknown. Sequenced: CD4+ T cells from blood, cultured in vitro. These receptors all come from a human donor in good health. CDR3s include the opening cysteine and the closing phenylalanine or tryptophan. The D gene is left open where the match is weak. Only part of the rows carry a size: once, few, many, or a class if the clone is expanded.

j_gene	v_gene	abundance	d_gene	CDR3nt	CDR3aa
TRBJ1-5	TRBV19	few	TRBD1	TGTGCCAGCCGGGACAGGGCCGGAGGCAATCAGCCCCAGCATTTT	CASRDRAGGNQPQHF
TRBJ2-5	TRBV30	few	.	TGTGCCTGGAGTCTGAATCTTGGGCCCCAAGAGACCCAGTACTTC	CAWSLNLGPQETQYF
TRBJ1-1	TRBV6-1	.	TRBD1	TGTGCCAGCAGTAAAATTACAGGGGCCAACACTGAAGCTTTCTTT	CASSKITGANTEAFF
TRBJ2-2	TRBV15	.	.	TGTGCCACCAGCAGAGATTCAGGGGTTAACACCGGGGAGCTGTTTTTT	CATSRDSGVNTGELFF
TRBJ2-5	TRBV7-6	few	.	TGTGCCAGCAGCTTGAAAGAGACCCAGTACTTC	CASSLKETQYF
TRBJ2-3	TRBV19	.	.	TGTGCCAGTAGAGCGGGCGTGGATACGCAGTATTTT	CASRAGVDTQYF
TRBJ1-2	TRBV28	.	.	TGTGCCAGCAGTTGGGCCGGACAGAAAGGGTATGGCTACACCTTC	CASSWAGQKGYGYTF
TRBJ1-3	TRBV19	once	.	TGTGCCAGTCGGGCGGGCAGGTCCTATGGAAACACCATATATTTT	CASRAGRSYGNTIYF
TRBJ2-2	TRBV30	.	TRBD1	TGTGCCTGGAGATCAGGGGGCTACACCGGGGAGCTGTTTTTT	CAWRSGGYTGELFF
TRBJ2-5	TRBV4-1	few	.	TGCGCCAGCAGCCGCGACCCCCAGGCGGAGACCCAGTACTTC	CASSRDPQAETQYF
TRBJ2-1	TRBV7-6	.	TRBD2	TGTGCCAGCAGCTTGGCGGGAGAGGGTGACAATGAGCAGTTCTTC	CASSLAGEGDNEQFF
TRBJ2-7	TRBV28	.	.	TGTGCCAGCACCGAATGGACTTCTCTCTCCTACGAGCAGTACTTC	CASTEWTSLSYEQYF
TRBJ2-3	TRBV20-1	few	.	TGCAGTGCCACTCAGGGGGGGAGAGCTAGCACAGATACGCAGTATTTT	CSATQGGRASTDTQYF
TRBJ2-1	TRBV7-6	.	.	TGTGCCAGCAGCTTGGGGGCTCCGGGGGCGGATGAGCAGTTCTTC	CASSLGAPGADEQFF
TRBJ2-3	TRBV24-1	once	TRBD2	TGTGCCACCAGTGACTCTAGCGGGAGGGCTTTCTGGACAGATACGCAGTATTTT	CATSDSSGRAFWTDTQYF
TRBJ2-2	TRBV7-2	.	.	TGTGCCAGCAGCAAATATACAGCATTCTCCGGGGAGCTGTTTTTT	CASSKYTAFSGELFF
TRBJ1-2	TRBV6-1	.	TRBD1	TGTGCCAGCAACACCGGGACAGGGAGGGGCTACACCTTC	CASNTGTGRGYTF
TRBJ2-4	TRBV24-1	few	TRBD1	TGTGCCACCAGTGATTCCAGGGGGGCCAAAAACATTCAGTACTTC	CATSDSRGAKNIQYF
TRBJ2-3	TRBV7-2	few	.	TGTGCCAGCAGCCCAAGGGTGCGAGATACGCAGTATTTT	CASSPRVRDTQYF
TRBJ1-6	TRBV20-1	few	.	TGCAGTGCTAGAGATTCAGGAAACAGTGCGAATTCACCCCTCCACTTT	CSARDSGNSANSPLHF
TRBJ1-2	TRBV20-1	.	.	TGCAGTGCTCTACGAGCCTATTACAGGGAGAATAACTATGGCTACACCTTC	CSALRAYYRENNYGYTF
TRBJ2-7	TRBV7-3	.	TRBD2	TGTGCCAGCAGCCCAGGACTAGCGGGAGGATCTTACGAGCAGTACTTC	CASSPGLAGGSYEQYF
TRBJ2-5	TRBV7-9	medium-sized	TRBD2	TGTGCCAGCAGCTTAGTACCGGGAGGGAAAGAGACCCAGTACTTC	CASSLVPGGKETQYF
TRBJ2-5	TRBV7-6	.	.	TGTGCCAGCAGCTTAGCAGGGATAGGGGAGACCCAGTACTTC	CASSLAGIGETQYF
TRBJ2-5	TRBV21-1	.	.	TGTGCCAGCGGCAACTGGGCGGGGGACCAAGAGACCCAGTACTTC	CASGNWAGDQETQYF
TRBJ2-5	TRBV11-2	.	.	TGTGCCAGCAGCGGTGGAGGATTAGGAGAGACCCAGTACTTC	CASSGGGLGETQYF
TRBJ1-3	TRBV20-1	few	.	TGCAGTGCTCTTAGGGCCACTCTGGGAGGAAACACCATATATTTT	CSALRATLGGNTIYF
TRBJ2-1	TRBV7-3	.	TRBD2	TGTGCCAGCAGCTTTAGCGGGAGCCCCATAAATGAGCAGTTCTTC	CASSFSGSPINEQFF
TRBJ1-1	TRBV7-2	few	.	TGTGCCAGCAGCTTATGGTACAGGGAAGCTTTCTTT	CASSLWYREAFF
TRBJ2-7	TRBV5-6	.	.	TGTGCCAGCAGCTCGACGGGATTGAGGATTAAAGAGCAGTACTTC	CASSSTGLRIKEQYF
TRBJ2-7	TRBV29-1	.	TRBD2	TGCAGCGCATCGGGTTTGGCGGGAGTAGGCGAGCAGTACTTC	CSASGLAGVGEQYF
TRBJ2-7	TRBV28	.	.	TGTGCCAGCAGTTTAGGCCCCAGCGGCTCCTACGAGCAGTACTTC	CASSLGPSGSYEQYF
TRBJ2-3	TRBV6-1	few	.	TGTGCCAGCAGCCGGAGCTCCACAGATACGCAGTATTTT	CASSRSSTDTQYF